Listed below are T cell receptor beta chains from one sample, sequenced in a study of blood T cell repertoires in COVID-19. Repertoires were generated with immunoSEQ multiplex PCR, while TCRdb's copy carries only in-frame clones and drops some. The data show some 250,000 clones, around 86% seen once. The sequenced material came from PBMCs or T cells enriched from blood (not recorded which). The receptors stem from a man in his late teens or twenties who had recovered from COVID-19. CDR3s include the opening cysteine and the closing phenylalanine or tryptophan. The order of the fields is J gene, V gene, CDR3 protein.

j_call: TRBJ2-1; v_call: TRBV7-9; cdr3_aa: CASSSRQGQVYNEQFF
j_call: TRBJ2-1; v_call: TRBV7-3; cdr3_aa: CASSPMGGSSYNEQFF
j_call: TRBJ2-7; v_call: TRBV4-1; cdr3_aa: CASSQHSTDSGDSYEQYF
j_call: TRBJ2-5; v_call: TRBV30; cdr3_aa: CAGDPGNQETQYF
j_call: TRBJ2-1; v_call: TRBV19; cdr3_aa: CASSTGDSSSNEQFF
j_call: TRBJ1-3; v_call: TRBV2; cdr3_aa: CASSELAGRGNTIYF
j_call: TRBJ2-7; v_call: TRBV11-3; cdr3_aa: CASSSGLAGAYEQYF
j_call: TRBJ2-1; v_call: TRBV28; cdr3_aa: CASIPQGSSYNEQFF
j_call: TRBJ1-1; v_call: TRBV1; cdr3_aa: CTSSHAGKHTEAFF
j_call: TRBJ1-2; v_call: TRBV19; cdr3_aa: CASSIARSDYGYTF
j_call: TRBJ2-7; v_call: TRBV11-2; cdr3_aa: CASSSPGQGRNEQYF
j_call: TRBJ1-4; v_call: TRBV12-3/TRBV12-4; cdr3_aa: CASSRDSLEKLFF
j_call: TRBJ2-3; v_call: TRBV5-4; cdr3_aa: CASSQQRGTAADTQYF
j_call: TRBJ1-5; v_call: TRBV19; cdr3_aa: CASSKIFGQFRNQPQHF
j_call: TRBJ1-1; v_call: TRBV11-2; cdr3_aa: CASSLAGRGMNTEAFF